Below, 7 T cell receptor beta chains from the same sample are listed, as sequenced in a study of T cells in Graves' hyperthyroidism and ophthalmopathy. RNA transcripts yielded amplified TCR beta CDR3 regions. First-round RT-PCR targeting the TCR CDR3 was performed with the HTBI primer set. Using its own MiXCR run on the multiplex PCR reads, TCRdb lists one record per CDR3 protein. Among hundreds of thousands of distinct CDR3 sequences listed, around 15% were seen once. Sequencing was performed on blood. These receptors were obtained from a woman aged 60-75 years with Graves' ophthalmopathy.

This clonotype was recorded a few times. CDR3 protein: CASSIGERREQYF. As DNA, the CDR3 is TGCGCCAGCAGCATTGGGGAGAGGCGCGAGCAGTACTTC. V and J are TRBV5-1 and TRBJ2-7; D is possibly TRBD2 (5 bases). The length of the CDR3 is 13 residues. Between the trimmed V and J ends, which lost 4 bases and 6 bases, there was a span of 14 bases. Germline CDR1 is SGHRS and CDR2 is YFSETQ.

This chain connects TRBV5-1 to TRBJ1-1; maybe TRBD1 (6 bases). Trimming left V 1 base short and J 1 base short, with 11 bases between. The CDR3 runs to 15 residues. Germline-derived CDR1 and CDR2 are SGHRS and YFSETQ. The CDR3 region has the DNA TGCGCCAGCAGCTTGCCGGGGGCGTCGAACACTGAAGCTTTCTTT. This codes for CASSLPGASNTEAFF.

Ten or more counts support this clonotype. The chain recombines TRBV6-1 with TRBJ2-7, with D perhaps matching TRBD1 (6 bases). The germline V gene has CDR1 MNHNS and CDR2 SASEGT. The CDR3 sequence is 14 residues long. Trimming removed 6 bases from V and 3 bases from J, with 15 bases in between. Here the CDR3 DNA reads TGTGCCAGCAGGCTACAGGGACCCAACTACGAGCAGTACTTC. Residues: CASRLQGPNYEQYF.

This clonotype was seen repeatedly, ten times or more. The J gene is TRBJ1-1, the V gene TRBV5-1; tentative D call: TRBD1 (5 bases). V gave up 0 bases and J gave up 0 bases, with 12 bases separating them. The CDR3 is 16 amino acids. The germline V gene has CDR1 SGHRS and CDR2 YFSETQ. The CDR3 loop reads CASSLGQGSMNTEAFF. CDR3 bases: TGCGCCAGCAGCTTGGGGCAGGGCTCCATGAACACTGAAGCTTTCTTT.

To note about this clonotype: At one of its ends the junction is not consistent with the germline gene, which may arise from a read error. V gene TRBV9 combines with J gene TRBJ1-5; 10 bases align to TRBD1. This CDR3 contains 19 residues. From germline, CDR1 is SGDLS and CDR2 YYNGEE. CDR3 region: CASSVAIIRDRGCNQPQHF. CDR3 nucleotide sequence: TGTGCCAGCAGTGTAGCGATCATTCGGGACAGGGGATGTAATCAGCCCCAGCATTTT.

This clonotype was recorded at least ten times. The V and J genes are TRBV28 and TRBJ2-7, with 9 bases aligning to TRBD2. The V segment lost 1 base and the J segment 1 base; nucleotides outside the gene matches: 2. Germline CDR1 is MDHEN and CDR2 is SYDVKM. CDR3 length equals 15 residues. This CDR3 reads CASSLSSGISYEQYF. CDR3 DNA sequence: TGTGCCAGCAGTTTATCTAGCGGGATATCCTACGAGCAGTACTTC.

This clonotype was seen many times. This chain joins TRBV18 and TRBJ1-6; 8 bases align to TRBD1. Germline CDR1 is KGHSH and CDR2 is LQKENI. Losses at the gene ends were 3 bases for V and 10 bases for J; bases not matched to a gene: 11. CDR3 length: 16 residues. The DNA for the CDR3 is TGTGCCAGCTCACCTGCAGACAGGGGTTTGAGGTCACCCCTCCACTTT. Amino acid sequence: CASSPADRGLRSPLHF.